The rows below give T cell receptor beta chains drawn from one sample of a study of shared clonotypes between healthy human individuals. The repertoire was sequenced with immunoSEQ multiplex PCR; TCRdb's copy has only in-frame clones and lacks some. The sample carries around 2.3 million clones, approximately 96% recorded once. Sequenced material: naive CD4+ T cells sorted from blood. The receptors come from a man between 18 and 35 years old in good health. Each CDR3 is given with its conserved first and last residue. A D gene is named only where the DNA matches it firmly. Size tells how often a clone was seen (once, few, many) or the class of an expanded clone, and some rows leave it out.

J	D	V	size	DNA	CDR3
TRBJ1-3	-	TRBV10-3	-	TGTGCCATCAGTTCTGGTTCCTCTGGAAACACCATATATTTT	CAISSGSSGNTIYF
TRBJ1-1	-	TRBV14	once	TGTGCCAGCAGCCGAGGACACGAACAAGAAGCTTTCTTT	CASSRGHEQEAFF
TRBJ1-4	-	TRBV6-6	once	TGTGCCAGCAGTTACGGGGTAGCAGGGGCGGATGAAAAACTGTTTTTT	CASSYGVAGADEKLFF
TRBJ1-2	TRBD1	TRBV9	-	TGTGCCAGCAGCGCACAACAACAGGGGAGCGGCTACACCTTC	CASSAQQQGSGYTF
TRBJ2-7	-	TRBV7-9	-	TGTGCCAGCAGCCAACCTCACAGGGACGAGCAGTACTTC	CASSQPHRDEQYF
TRBJ1-2	-	TRBV19	-	TGTGCCACCGTTGAAACAGGGAGTCGAAGCTATGGCTACACCTTC	CATVETGSRSYGYTF
TRBJ1-6	-	TRBV10-2	-	TGCGCCAGCTCATGGGGGGGTATTTCCTATAATTCACCCCTCCACTTT	CASSWGGISYNSPLHF
TRBJ2-7	-	TRBV9	once	TGTGCCAGCAGCGTAATAATCGAGCAGTACTTC	CASSVIIEQYF
TRBJ1-2	-	TRBV4-2	-	TGTGCCAGCAGCCAAGAGGTGGAGGGCCCTGGCTACACCTTC	CASSQEVEGPGYTF
TRBJ2-6	-	TRBV6-6	-	TGTGCCAGCAGTGGACGGACACTCGGGGCCAACGTCCTGACTTTC	CASSGRTLGANVLTF
TRBJ2-1	-	TRBV10-2	-	TGCGCCAGCGTTTCCCTAGCCGGTAATGAGCAGTTCTTC	CASVSLAGNEQFF
TRBJ1-6	TRBD1	TRBV4-1	-	TGCGCCAGCAGCCAACCCGACAGGGATGATTCACCCCTCCACTTT	CASSQPDRDDSPLHF
TRBJ2-2	TRBD1	TRBV7-2	-	TGTGCCAGCAGCTTAGCGGGGACAGGGGCCGGGGAGCTGTTTTTT	CASSLAGTGAGELFF
TRBJ2-1	-	TRBV11-2	-	TGTGCCAGCAGCTTAGATCGAGGGGCTTACAATGAGCAGTTCTTC	CASSLDRGAYNEQFF
TRBJ2-1	TRBD2	TRBV6-5	-	TGTGCCAGCAGTCGGACTAGAGGTGATGAGCAGTTCTTC	CASSRTRGDEQFF